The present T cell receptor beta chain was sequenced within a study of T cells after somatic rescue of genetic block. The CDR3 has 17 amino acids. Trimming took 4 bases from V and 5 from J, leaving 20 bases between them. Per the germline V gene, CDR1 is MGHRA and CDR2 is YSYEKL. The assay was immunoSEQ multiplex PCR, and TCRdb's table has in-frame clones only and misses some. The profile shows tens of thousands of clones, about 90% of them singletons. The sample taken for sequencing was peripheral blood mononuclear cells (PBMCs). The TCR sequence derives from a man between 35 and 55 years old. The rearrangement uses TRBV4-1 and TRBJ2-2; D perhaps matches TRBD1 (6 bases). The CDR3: CASSPRGEGGLTGELFF. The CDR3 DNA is TGCGCCAGCAGCCCCAGAGGTGAAGGGGGTTTAACCGGGGAGCTGTTTTTT.